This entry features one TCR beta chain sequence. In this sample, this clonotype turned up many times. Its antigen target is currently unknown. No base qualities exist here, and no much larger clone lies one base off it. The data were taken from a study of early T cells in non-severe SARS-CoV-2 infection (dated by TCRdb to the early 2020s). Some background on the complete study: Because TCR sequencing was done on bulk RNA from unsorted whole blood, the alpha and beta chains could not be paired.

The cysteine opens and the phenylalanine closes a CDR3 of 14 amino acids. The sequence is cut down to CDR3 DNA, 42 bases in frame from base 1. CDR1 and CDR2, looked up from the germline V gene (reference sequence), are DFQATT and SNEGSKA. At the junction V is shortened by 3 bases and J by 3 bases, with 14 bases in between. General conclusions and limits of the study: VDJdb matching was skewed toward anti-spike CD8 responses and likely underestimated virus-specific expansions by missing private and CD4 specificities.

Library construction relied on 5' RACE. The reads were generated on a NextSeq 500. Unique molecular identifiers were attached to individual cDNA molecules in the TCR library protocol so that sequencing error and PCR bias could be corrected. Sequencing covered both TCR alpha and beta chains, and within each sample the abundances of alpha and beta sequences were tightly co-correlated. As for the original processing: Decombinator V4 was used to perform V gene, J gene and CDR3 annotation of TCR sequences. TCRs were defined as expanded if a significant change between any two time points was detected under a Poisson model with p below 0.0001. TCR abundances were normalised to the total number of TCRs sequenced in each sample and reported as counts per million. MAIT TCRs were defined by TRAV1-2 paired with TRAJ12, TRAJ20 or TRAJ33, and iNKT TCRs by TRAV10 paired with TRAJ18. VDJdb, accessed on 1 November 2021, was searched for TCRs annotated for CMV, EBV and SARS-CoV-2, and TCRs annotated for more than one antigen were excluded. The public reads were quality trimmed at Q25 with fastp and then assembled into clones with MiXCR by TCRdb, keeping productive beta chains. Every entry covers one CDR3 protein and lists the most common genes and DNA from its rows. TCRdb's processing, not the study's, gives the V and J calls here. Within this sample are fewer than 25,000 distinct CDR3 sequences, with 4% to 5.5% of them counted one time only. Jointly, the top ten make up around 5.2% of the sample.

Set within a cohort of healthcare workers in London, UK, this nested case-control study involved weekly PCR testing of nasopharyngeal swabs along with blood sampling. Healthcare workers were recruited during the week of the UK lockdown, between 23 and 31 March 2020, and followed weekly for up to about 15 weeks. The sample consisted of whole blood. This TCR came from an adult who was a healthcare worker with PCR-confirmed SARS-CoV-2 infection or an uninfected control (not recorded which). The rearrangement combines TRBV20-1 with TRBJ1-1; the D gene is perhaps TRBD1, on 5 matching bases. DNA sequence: TGCAGTGCTAGCTGGAGTCAGGGCCACACTGAAGCTTTCTTT. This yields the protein CSASWSQGHTEAFF.